Each of the 3 T cell receptor beta chains below was sequenced from the same sample in a study of shared clonotypes between healthy human individuals. Data came from immunoSEQ multiplex PCR; TCRdb stores just in-frame clones and leaves some out. This table holds 2 million to 2.5 million clones, nearly 97% found once. Sequenced: naive CD4+ T cells sorted from blood. Documented subset: CD45RA+ positively selected. These receptors came from a man aged 18 to 35 in good health.

Comments on this clone: Germline is not matched at one junction end, which may reflect a read error. J is TRBJ2-3 and V is TRBV7-7, with TRBD2 as a possible D gene (5 bases). The CDR3 sequence is 13 residues long. Germline CDR1 reads SSHAT; CDR2 reads FNYEAQ (reference sequence). CDR3 in amino acids: CASSPDLTDTQYF. The CDR3 DNA sequence: TGTGCTAGCAGTCCGGACTTAACAGATACGCAGTATTTT.

The chain uses TRBV7-7 and TRBJ2-1, with 7 bases matching TRBD2. This CDR3 contains 12 residues. Per the germline V gene, CDR1 is SSHAT and CDR2 is FNYEAQ (reference sequence). CDR3 DNA sequence: TGTGCTACTAACCCGGGGGGCAATGAGCAGTTCTTC. Translating gives CATNPGGNEQFF.

The V gene is TRBV27, the J gene TRBJ1-6, with D possibly TRBD1 on 5 matching bases. The CDR3 covers 14 residues. Trimming took off 8 bases at V and 6 bases at J, with 14 bases between the two ends. In germline, CDR1 is MNHEY, CDR2 SMNVEV (reference sequence). CDR3: CASRRTGGNSPLHF. The CDR3 DNA sequence: TGTGCCAGCCGTCGGACGGGGGGTAATTCACCCCTCCACTTT.